This is a list of T cell receptor beta chains from one sample in a study of cytomegalovirus exposure and HLA in healthy donors. This table comes from immunoSEQ multiplex PCR, and its TCRdb copy is limited to in-frame clones, with some not included. The sample carries over 100,000 clones, 74% recorded once. The sequencing input was PBMCs. The source is a human donor in good health. CDR3s include the opening cysteine and the closing phenylalanine or tryptophan. D genes are given only for firm matches. Size values are once, few and many counts, or a class for expanded clones, and some rows have none.

NA	TRBV20-1	TRBJ2-7	few	CSARAPTEQYF	TGCAGTGCTAGAGCCCCTACCGAGCAGTACTTC
NA	TRBV19	TRBJ1-2	NA	CASKAQTGNYGYTF	TGTGCCAGCAAAGCGCAAACAGGCAACTATGGCTACACCTTC
NA	TRBV28	TRBJ1-2	NA	CASSLVQNYGYTF	TGTGCCAGCAGTTTGGTACAGAACTATGGCTACACCTTC
TRBD2	TRBV7-8	TRBJ2-3	NA	CASSRLAGSTDTQYF	TGTGCCAGCAGCCGACTAGCGGGAAGCACAGATACGCAGTATTTT
TRBD2	TRBV5-8	TRBJ2-7	NA	CASSQGLAGFMGEQYF	TGTGCCAGCAGCCAAGGACTAGCGGGATTCATGGGCGAGCAGTACTTC
NA	TRBV6-6	TRBJ1-1	few	CASSYSWANTEAFF	TGTGCCAGCAGTTACTCGTGGGCGAACACTGAAGCTTTCTTT
NA	TRBV28	TRBJ2-1	few	CASTGAGTPSSYNEQFF	TGTGCCAGCACCGGTGCCGGGACTCCAAGCTCCTACAATGAGCAGTTCTTC
TRBD1	TRBV6-6	TRBJ2-2	NA	CASSRRSQGHTGELFF	TGTGCCAGCAGTAGACGATCACAGGGGCACACCGGGGAGCTGTTTTTT
TRBD1	TRBV5-1	TRBJ2-1	NA	CASLGTGSSYNEQFF	TGCGCCAGCCTTGGGACAGGGAGCTCCTACAATGAGCAGTTCTTC
TRBD2	TRBV11-2	TRBJ2-7	NA	CASSLGSGRMYEQYF	TGTGCCAGCAGCTTAGGAAGCGGGAGGATGTACGAGCAGTACTTC
NA	TRBV18	TRBJ2-6	NA	CASSPPGGAGANVLTF	TGTGCCAGCTCACCACCAGGAGGGGCTGGGGCCAACGTCCTGACTTTC
NA	TRBV6-1	TRBJ2-1	NA	CASRKQQGNYNEQFF	TGTGCCAGCAGGAAACAACAGGGAAACTACAATGAGCAGTTCTTC
TRBD1	TRBV2	TRBJ2-7	NA	CASGRGPYEQYF	TGTGCCAGCGGCAGGGGGCCCTACGAGCAGTACTTC
TRBD2	TRBV7-2	TRBJ2-3	NA	CASSSSGGQGTQYF	TGTGCCAGCAGCTCTAGCGGGGGTCAAGGTACGCAGTATTTT
NA	TRBV6-5	TRBJ1-5	once	CASSYTRVSKNQPQHF	TGTGCCAGCAGTTACACCCGGGTCAGCAAAAATCAGCCCCAGCATTTT
TRBD1	TRBV5-6	TRBJ2-7	NA	CASSPSWTGIGREQYF	TGTGCCAGCAGCCCGAGCTGGACAGGGATTGGGCGCGAGCAGTACTTC
NA	TRBV28	TRBJ1-4	NA	CASSLLGGGRGEKLFF	TGTGCCAGCAGTTTACTAGGGGGAGGGAGGGGTGAAAAACTGTTTTTT
TRBD1	TRBV6-5	TRBJ2-5	few	CASKDRGGETQYF	TGTGCCAGCAAGGACAGGGGAGGGGAGACCCAGTACTTC
NA	TRBV7-9	TRBJ2-7	NA	CASSPLVGESDSYEQYF	TGTGCCAGCAGCCCCCTTGTAGGGGAATCAGACTCCTACGAGCAGTACTTC
TRBD1	TRBV5-6	TRBJ2-3	NA	CASSGPPFGTETDTQYF	TGTGCCAGCAGCGGACCTCCCTTCGGGACAGAGACAGATACGCAGTATTTT
TRBD2	TRBV5-4	TRBJ2-3	NA	CASSLYRLAGVTDTQYF	TGTGCCAGCAGCTTGTACCGACTAGCGGGGGTCACAGATACGCAGTATTTT
NA	TRBV18	TRBJ1-6	NA	CASSPLSRTTNSPLHF	TGTGCCAGCTCACCACTCTCCCGTACAACTAATTCACCCCTCCACTTT
TRBD1	TRBV18	TRBJ1-3	once	CASSPPTGVPGNTIYF	TGTGCCAGCTCACCACCCACAGGGGTCCCTGGAAACACCATATATTTT
TRBD2	TRBV7-7	TRBJ2-3	once	CASSLRLAGEGDTQYF	TGTGCCAGCAGCTTACGGCTAGCGGGAGAGGGAGATACGCAGTATTTT
NA	TRBV5-4	TRBJ2-3	NA	CASSSRGSADTQYF	TGTGCCAGCAGCTCCCGCGGGTCGGCAGATACGCAGTATTTT
TRBD2	TRBV7-9	TRBJ2-1	NA	CASRYASGGNNEQFF	TGTGCCAGCAGATACGCTAGCGGGGGGAACAATGAGCAGTTCTTC
TRBD1	TRBV10-2	TRBJ2-4	NA	CASSEGGRSKNIQYF	TGCGCCAGCAGTGAAGGGGGCAGGTCCAAAAACATTCAGTACTTC